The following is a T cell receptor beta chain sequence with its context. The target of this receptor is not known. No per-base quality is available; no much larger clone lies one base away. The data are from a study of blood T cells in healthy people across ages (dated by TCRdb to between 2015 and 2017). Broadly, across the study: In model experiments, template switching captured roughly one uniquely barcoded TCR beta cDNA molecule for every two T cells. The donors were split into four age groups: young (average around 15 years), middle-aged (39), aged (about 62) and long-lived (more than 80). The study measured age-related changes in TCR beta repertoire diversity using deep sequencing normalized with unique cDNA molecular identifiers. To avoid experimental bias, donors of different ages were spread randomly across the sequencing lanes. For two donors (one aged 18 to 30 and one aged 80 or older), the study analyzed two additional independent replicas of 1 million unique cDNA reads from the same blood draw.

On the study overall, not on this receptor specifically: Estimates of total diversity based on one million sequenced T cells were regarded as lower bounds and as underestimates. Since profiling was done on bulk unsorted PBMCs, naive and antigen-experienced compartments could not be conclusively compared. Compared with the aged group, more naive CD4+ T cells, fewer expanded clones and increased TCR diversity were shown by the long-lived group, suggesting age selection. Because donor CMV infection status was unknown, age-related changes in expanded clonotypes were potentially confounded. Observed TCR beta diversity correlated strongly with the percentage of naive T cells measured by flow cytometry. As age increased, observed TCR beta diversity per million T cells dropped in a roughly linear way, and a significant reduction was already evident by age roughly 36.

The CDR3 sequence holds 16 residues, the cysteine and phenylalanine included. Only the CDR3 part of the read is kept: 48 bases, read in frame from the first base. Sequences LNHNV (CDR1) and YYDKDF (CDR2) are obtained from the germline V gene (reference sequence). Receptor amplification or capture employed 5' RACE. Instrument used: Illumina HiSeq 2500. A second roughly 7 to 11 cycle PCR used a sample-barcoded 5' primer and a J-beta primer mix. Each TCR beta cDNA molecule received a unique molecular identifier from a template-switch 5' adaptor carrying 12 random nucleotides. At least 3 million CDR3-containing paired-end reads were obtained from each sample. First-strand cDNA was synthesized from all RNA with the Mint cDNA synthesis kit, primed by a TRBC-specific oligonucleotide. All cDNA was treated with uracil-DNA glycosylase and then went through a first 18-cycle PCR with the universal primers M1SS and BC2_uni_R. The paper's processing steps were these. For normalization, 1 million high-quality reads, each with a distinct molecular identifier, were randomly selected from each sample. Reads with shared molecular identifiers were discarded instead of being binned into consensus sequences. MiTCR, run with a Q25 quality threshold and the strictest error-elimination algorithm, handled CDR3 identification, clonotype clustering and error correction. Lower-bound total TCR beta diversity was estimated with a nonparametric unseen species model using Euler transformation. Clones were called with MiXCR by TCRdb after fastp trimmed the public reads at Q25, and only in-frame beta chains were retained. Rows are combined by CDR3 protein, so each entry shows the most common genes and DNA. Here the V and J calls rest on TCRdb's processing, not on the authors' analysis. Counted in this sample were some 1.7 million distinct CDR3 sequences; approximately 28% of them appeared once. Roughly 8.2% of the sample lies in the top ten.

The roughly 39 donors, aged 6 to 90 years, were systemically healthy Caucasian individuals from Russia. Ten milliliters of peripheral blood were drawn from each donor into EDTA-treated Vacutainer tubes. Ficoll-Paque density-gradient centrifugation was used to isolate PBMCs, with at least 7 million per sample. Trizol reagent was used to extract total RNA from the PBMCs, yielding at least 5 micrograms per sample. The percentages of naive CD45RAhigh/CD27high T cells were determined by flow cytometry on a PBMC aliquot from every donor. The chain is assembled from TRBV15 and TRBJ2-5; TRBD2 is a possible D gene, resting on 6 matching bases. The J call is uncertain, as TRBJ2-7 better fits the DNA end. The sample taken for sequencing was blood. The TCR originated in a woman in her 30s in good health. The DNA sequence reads TGTGCCACCAGCAGAGCCCTTTACGCGGGAAATAACGAGCAGTACTTC. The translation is CATSRALYAGNNEQYF.